The clone carrying this TCR beta chain was seen ten or more times. Its target is unknown. This sample is part of a study of breast tumors, draining lymph nodes, adjacent tissues. Study outcomes and limitations: Data only fit, rather than demonstrated, lymph node origin of most tumor T cells. Tumor repertoires ranked between lymph nodes and nontumor tissue in diversity, with V and J gene preferences. Tumor and nontumor repertoires were significantly more similar in luminal-like than in basal-like breast cancer. The data were judged consistent with most tumor T cells coming from lymph node and expanding in tumor.

Samples came from axillary lymph nodes draining the breast cancer. The length of the CDR3 is 16 residues. Germline loops: CDR1 MNHEY, CDR2 SMNVEV (reference sequence). Trimming cost V 6 bases and J 0 bases, with 18 bases left between them. MiXCR, run by TCRdb on the multiplex PCR reads, gives a single entry per CDR3 protein. The sample contains about 140,000 distinct CDR3 sequences, more than 20% of which appear only once. Sequencing used axillary lymph node tissue. This chain links TRBV27 with TRBJ2-7; D is possibly TRBD2 (5 bases). The source is a female donor with breast cancer. Some clones in this sample may be carry-over from other donors' samples. The CDR3: CASSKGLTVSSYEQYF. The DNA for the CDR3 is TGTGCCAGCAGCAAAGGACTTACAGTGAGCTCCTACGAGCAGTACTTC.